These 27 T cell receptor beta chains were sequenced from one sample in a study of CXCR4 blockade with PD-1 therapy in pancreatic cancer. Assay: immunoSEQ multiplex PCR; the TCRdb copy retains only in-frame clones and omits some. The table records roughly 800 clones, about 35% of them present only once. What was sequenced was tumor tissue. Receptors were obtained from a human donor with pancreatic ductal adenocarcinoma.

This clone turned up a few times. V usage is TRBV6-8 and J usage is TRBJ2-1; 7 bases agree with TRBD1. The length of the CDR3 is 15 residues. The V gene end was trimmed by 5 bases and the J gene end by 0 bases; junction bases not matched to a gene: 4. Germline loops: CDR1 MNHGY, CDR2 SAAAGT. CDR3 sequence reads: CASSDRVDSYNEQFF. The CDR3 DNA reads TGTGCCAGCAGTGACAGGGTCGACTCCTACAATGAGCAGTTCTTC.

The chain employs TRBV19 and TRBJ1-2, with D perhaps TRBD1 (5 bases). Germline V gene data show CDR1 as LNHDA and CDR2 as SQIVND (reference sequence). V lost 0 bases and J lost 9, with 11 bases in between. This CDR3 is 13 amino acids long. The chain's CDR3 is CASSIEKKGSYTF. CDR3 nucleotides: TGTGCCAGTAGTATAGAGAAGAAGGGGAGCTACACCTTC.

V gene TRBV10-1 combines with J gene TRBJ1-4; D possibly corresponds to TRBD1 (6 bases). CDR3 length: 16 residues. CDR1 and CDR2 (germline): WNHNN, SYGVQD (reference sequence). The V end was cut by 7 bases, the J end by 6 bases, with 21 bases between. The chain's CDR3 is CASTQRGSSRHEKLFF. The CDR3 nucleotides are TGCGCCAGCACACAAAGGGGGTCCTCCCGTCATGAAAAACTGTTTTTT.

The chain joins TRBV15 to TRBJ1-4; tentatively, D is TRBD1 (6 bases). Germline lookup yields CDR1 LNHNV and CDR2 YYDKDF (reference sequence). The V end was cut by 3 bases, the J end by 8 bases, with 16 bases between. The CDR3 is 15 amino acids. The CDR3 protein is CATSRGGGAGEKLFF. As DNA, the CDR3 is TGTGCCACCAGCAGGGGTGGGGGCGCTGGGGAAAAACTGTTTTTT.

CDR3 residues: CASSLVFRASGTSTDTQYF. The CDR3 DNA follows: TGTGCCAGCAGCTTAGTTTTTAGGGCTAGCGGGACGAGCACAGATACGCAGTATTTT. The chain has TRBV11-3 and TRBJ2-3; 9 bases are shared with TRBD2. Trimming at V came to 1 base and at J to 0 bases, leaving 11 bases not matched to a gene. Germline values: CDR1 SGHNT, CDR2 YENEEA. The CDR3 loop spans 19 amino acids.

There are a few counts of this clone. V usage is TRBV18 and J usage is TRBJ1-4; 9 bases agree with TRBD1. Germline V gene lookup returns CDR1 KGHSH and CDR2 LQKENI. V gave up 2 bases and J gave up 7 bases; unmatched junction bases: 5. This CDR3 region has 15 residues. The CDR3 spells CASSPAVTGGEKLFF. CDR3 nucleotides: TGTGCCAGCTCACCAGCCGTGACAGGGGGTGAAAAACTGTTTTTT. Filled out from reference TRBV18 and TRBJ1-4, the complete variable domain reads NAGVMQNPRHLVRRRGQEARLRCSPMKGHSHVYWYRQLPEEGLKFMVYLQKENIIDESGMPKERFSAEFPKEGPSILRIQQVVRGDSAAYFCASSPAVTGGEKLFFGSGTQLSVL.

V gene TRBV19 combines with J gene TRBJ1-5; tentatively, D is TRBD1 (6 bases). Per the germline V gene, CDR1 is LNHDA and CDR2 is SQIVND (reference sequence). The CDR3 is made up of 15 amino acids. V was shortened by 5 bases and J by 11 bases, with 22 bases between the two germline ends. The CDR3 DNA follows: TGTGCCAGTAGTCCTCCGGGACACCGCCTGGGGTCCCAGCATTTT. It translates to CASSPPGHRLGSQHF.

This clone was seen a few times. The chain couples TRBV19 to TRBJ1-1; D perhaps matches TRBD1 (6 bases). The germline CDR1 and CDR2 sequences are LNHDA and SQIVND (reference sequence). The length of the CDR3 is 15 residues. Trimming shortened V by 10 bases and J by 5 bases, and 23 bases separated the two germline ends. CDR3 sequence reads: CATSVPGEGGTEAFF. As DNA, the CDR3 is TGTGCCACCAGTGTCCCAGGTGAGGGGGGGACTGAAGCTTTCTTT.

This clone was recorded a few times. This sequence joins TRBV6-8 and TRBJ1-2, with D perhaps TRBD1 (5 bases). Trimming left V 0 bases short and J 9 bases short, with 14 bases between. The CDR3 extends over 14 amino acids. Germline values: CDR1 MNHGY, CDR2 SAAAGT. The CDR3 DNA is TGTGCCAGCAGTTACTCGGGACCCCCGGGACGCTACACCTTC. This codes for CASSYSGPPGRYTF.

The chain is built from TRBV6-8 and TRBJ2-4, with 10 nucleotides matching TRBD2. Germline V CDR1 and CDR2: MNHGY, SAAAGT. The CDR3 consists of 16 residues. CDR3 DNA sequence: TGTGCATCCTCAGCGGGGGGGATATCTGGTCAAAACATTCAGTACTTC. Protein: CASSAGGISGQNIQYF.

The chain employs TRBV29-1 and TRBJ2-5; TRBD1 aligns across 10 bases. This CDR3 is 15 amino acids long. Germline V CDR1 and CDR2: SQVTM, ANQGSEA. The J segment lost 2 bases and the V segment lost 0 bases, leaving 3 bases of the junction unmatched. As DNA, the CDR3 is TGCAGCGTTGAAGACCCGGGACAGGGGCAAGAGACCCAGTACTTC. Translated, it gives CSVEDPGQGQETQYF.

The V and J genes are TRBV9 and TRBJ2-1, with TRBD2 identical over 13 bases. Germline-derived CDR1 and CDR2 are SGDLS and YYNGEE. The CDR3 is made up of 17 amino acids. J was trimmed by 6 bases and V by 2 bases; bases with no gene match: 8. The CDR3: CASSVGLAGANPNEQFF. The CDR3 DNA is TGTGCCAGCAGCGTCGGACTAGCGGGAGCTAACCCCAATGAGCAGTTCTTC. The variable domain in full, completed from reference TRBV9 and TRBJ2-1, reads DSGVTQTPKHLITATGQRVTLRCSPRSGDLSVYWYQQSLDQGLQFLIQYYNGEERAKGNILERFSAQQFPDLHSELNLSSLELGDSALYFCASSVGLAGANPNEQFFGPGTRLTVL.

V is TRBV19 and J is TRBJ2-1; D is ambiguous. The CDR3 length is 13 residues. Per germline, CDR1 LNHDA and CDR2 SQIVND (reference sequence). Between the trimmed V and J ends, which lost 5 bases and 10 bases, there was a span of 15 bases. For the CDR3, the DNA is TGTGCCAGTAGTTCCCGGTCGAATGGGGAGCAGTTCTTC. This codes for CASSSRSNGEQFF.

By sample share, this clone is medium-sized (0.01 to 0.1%). The chain recombines TRBV6-4 with TRBJ2-3; TRBD2 matches at 11 bases. The CDR3 is made up of 15 amino acids. CDR1 and CDR2 from the germline V gene are MRHNA and SNTAGT. The J segment lost 4 bases and the V segment lost 0 bases, leaving 0 bases of the junction unmatched. CDR3 sequence: CASSDSSGGADTQYF. CDR3 coding DNA: TGTGCCAGCAGTGACTCTAGCGGGGGGGCAGATACGCAGTATTTT.

The chain has TRBV18 and TRBJ2-2, with D unclear. The germline gives CDR1 KGHSH, CDR2 LQKENI. V was clipped by 2 bases and J by 1 base, with 5 bases between them. This CDR3 is built from 14 residues. This CDR3 reads CASSPTKNTGELFF. For the CDR3, the DNA is TGTGCCAGCTCACCAACAAAGAACACCGGGGAGCTGTTTTTT. The full variable domain, with the rest looked up from reference TRBV18 and TRBJ2-2, is NAGVMQNPRHLVRRRGQEARLRCSPMKGHSHVYWYRQLPEEGLKFMVYLQKENIIDESGMPKERFSAEFPKEGPSILRIQQVVRGDSAAYFCASSPTKNTGELFFGEGSRLTVL.

This clone was picked up a small number of times. The chain links TRBV4-1 to TRBJ2-1; D possibly matches TRBD1 or TRBD2 (5 bases each). Germline loops: CDR1 MGHRA, CDR2 YSYEKL. This CDR3 is built from 18 residues. Trimming stripped 4 bases from V and 4 bases from J, with 23 bases between. For the CDR3, the DNA is TGCGCCAGCAGCCCCCACGGGACCAATCGAGCCCTTTACAATGAGCAGTTCTTC. Protein: CASSPHGTNRALYNEQFF.

Only a few counts were recorded for this clone. This chain joins TRBV11-3 and TRBJ2-5, with 12 bases lining up with TRBD2. Germline V gives CDR1 SGHNT, CDR2 YENEEA. CDR3 size: 17 residues. Trimming at V came to 5 bases and at J to 2 bases, leaving 9 bases not matched to a gene. The CDR3 protein is CASSPHPLAGGQETQYF. The DNA for the CDR3 is TGTGCCAGCAGCCCCCACCCCCTAGCGGGGGGGCAAGAGACCCAGTACTTC.

This clone appeared a few times. The J gene is TRBJ1-1, the V gene TRBV28, with 7 bases that match TRBD1. CDR3 size: 15 residues. CDR1 MDHEN and CDR2 SYDVKM come from the germline V gene. After removal of 5 bases from V and 3 bases from J, the junction contained 9 bases not matched to a gene. As DNA, the CDR3 is TGTGCCAGCAGTATCCCTTCGACAGGGTACACTGAAGCTTTCTTT. Protein product: CASSIPSTGYTEAFF.

For this clone: A read error may account for a junction end that differs from germline. The genes are TRBV14 and TRBJ1-2, with a weak D call TRBD1 (5 bases). Germline V gives CDR1 SGHDN, CDR2 FVKESK. The CDR3 covers 13 residues. The CDR3 is CASSQSDSLEIAF. The CDR3 bases are TGTGCCAGCAGCCAAAGTGACAGTCTCGAAATCGCCTTC.

This clone ranks as medium-sized. The chain carries TRBV9 and TRBJ2-7, with TRBD2 matching over 7 bases. Germline CDR1 is SGDLS and CDR2 is YYNGEE. Trimming took 4 bases from V and 3 from J; bases not matched to a gene: 10. The CDR3 totals 15 residues. CDR3 bases: TGTGCCAGCAGCAGAACGCCGGGACTAAGCTACGAGCAGTACTTC. It codes for CASSRTPGLSYEQYF.

This clone is judged large. The chain is built from TRBV1 and TRBJ2-5. TRBV1 corresponds to a pseudogene. The CDR3 covers 18 residues. The CDR3 DNA sequence: TGCGCCAGCAGCCAAGGATTACGGACCAACTCCGGTGGGGAGACCCAGTACTTC. Its protein is CASSQGLRTNSGGETQYF.

This clone is judged hyperexpanded. J is TRBJ1-2 and V is TRBV9, with D possibly matching TRBD1 (5 bases). CDR1 and CDR2 (germline): SGDLS, YYNGEE. Trimming took off 3 bases at V and 10 bases at J, with 31 bases between the two ends. CDR3 length: 18 amino acids. This CDR3 is CASSANQRNFAGLLLYTF. The DNA for the CDR3 is TGTGCCAGCAGCGCAAATCAGAGAAATTTTGCGGGACTGCTTCTCTACACCTTC.

The chain is built from TRBV6-8 and TRBJ1-1; 8 bases are shared with TRBD1. Germline CDR1 is MNHGY and CDR2 is SAAAGT. Trimming took 6 bases from V and 1 from J; bases not matched to a gene: 7. CDR3 length equals 15 residues. The CDR3 loop is CASSRQGTTNTEAFF. The CDR3 DNA is TGTGCCAGCAGCCGACAGGGGACTACGAACACTGAAGCTTTCTTT.

This clone showed up just a few times. The chain uses TRBV1 and TRBJ1-1. TRBV1 is deemed a pseudogene. The CDR3 covers 17 residues. The CDR3 sequence is CASSHAPPGGENTEAFF. The CDR3 DNA reads as TGCGCCAGCAGCCATGCCCCCCCCGGGGGCGAGAACACTGAAGCTTTCTTT.

The chain combines TRBV19 with TRBJ1-4, with 10 positions matching TRBD1. The CDR3 is made up of 14 amino acids. CDR1 and CDR2 from the germline V gene are LNHDA and SQIVND (reference sequence). V was clipped by 9 bases and J by 11 bases; unmatched bases: 12. The CDR3 protein is CASLRTGGTEKLFF. The CDR3 DNA is TGTGCCAGCCTCAGGACAGGGGGGACGGAGAAACTGTTTTTT. Complete variable domain (other parts from reference TRBV19 and TRBJ1-4): DGGITQSPKYLFRKEGQNVTLSCEQNLNHDAMYWYRQDPGQGLRLIYYSQIVNDFQKGDIAEGYSVSREKKESFPLTVTSAQKNPTAFYLCASLRTGGTEKLFFGSGTQLSVL.

The V call is TRBV11-3, the J call TRBJ2-1, with D possibly TRBD2 on 6 matching bases. Trimming took 5 bases from V and 0 from J, leaving 14 bases between them. The CDR3 length is 16 residues. Germline CDR1 is SGHNT and CDR2 is YENEEA. The CDR3 here is CASSRIADSSYNEQFF. CDR3 sequence (DNA): TGTGCCAGCAGCAGAATAGCGGATAGCTCCTACAATGAGCAGTTCTTC.

This chain links TRBV5-1 with TRBJ2-2; tentatively, D is TRBD1 or TRBD2 (5 bases each). The germline V and J ends were trimmed by 6 bases and 5 bases, with 14 bases remaining between them. Germline lookup yields CDR1 SGHRS and CDR2 YFSETQ. CDR3 length: 14 residues. CDR3 DNA sequence: TGCGCCAGCAATGAGGGACCAGGAACCGGGGAGCTGTTTTTT. This translates into CASNEGPGTGELFF.